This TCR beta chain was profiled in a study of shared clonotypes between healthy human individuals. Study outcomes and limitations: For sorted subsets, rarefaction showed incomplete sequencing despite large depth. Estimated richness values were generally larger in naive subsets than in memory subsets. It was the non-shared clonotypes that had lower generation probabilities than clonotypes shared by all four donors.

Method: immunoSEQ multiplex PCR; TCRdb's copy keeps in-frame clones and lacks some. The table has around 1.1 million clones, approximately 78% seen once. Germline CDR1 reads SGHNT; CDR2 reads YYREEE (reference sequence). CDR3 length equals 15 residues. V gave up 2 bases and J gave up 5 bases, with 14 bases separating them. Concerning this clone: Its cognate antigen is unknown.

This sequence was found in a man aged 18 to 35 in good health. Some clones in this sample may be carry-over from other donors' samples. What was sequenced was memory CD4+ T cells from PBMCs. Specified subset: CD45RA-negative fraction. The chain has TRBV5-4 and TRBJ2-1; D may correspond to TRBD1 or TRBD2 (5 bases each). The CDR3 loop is CASSFAVGTHNEQFF. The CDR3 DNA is TGTGCCAGCAGCTTTGCAGTCGGGACCCACAATGAGCAGTTCTTC. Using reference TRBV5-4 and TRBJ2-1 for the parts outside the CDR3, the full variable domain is ETGVTQSPTHLIKTRGQQVTLRCSSQSGHNTVSWYQQALGQGPQFIFQYYREEENGRGNFPPRFSGLQFPNYSSELNVNALELDDSALYLCASSFAVGTHNEQFFGPGTRLTVL.